The 13 T cell receptor beta chains listed next were all sequenced from one sample in a study of CD8 T cells in ankylosing spondylitis. TCRdb used MiXCR to reprocess the 5' RACE reads, holding one entry per CDR3 protein. The table lists some 840,000 distinct CDR3 sequences, 12% of them singletons. Study observations and caveats: A TCR beta motif of 7 to 9 highly homologous variants seemed to mark ankylosing spondylitis blood.

Their antigens are not known. The sample consisted of blood, either unsorted or a sorted T cell fraction (not recorded which). Source of these receptors: a male donor with ankylosing spondylitis.

This clonotype was seen repeatedly, ten times or more. The CDR3 nucleotides are TGCAGCGTTGATTCCGGGAGAGGCCAGCCCCAGCATTTT. This gives the protein CSVDSGRGQPQHF. The rearrangement links TRBV29-1 to TRBJ1-5; D ambiguous. The CDR3 has 13 amino acids. V gave up 3 bases and J gave up 7 bases, with 13 bases separating them. The germline V gene encodes CDR1 SQVTM and CDR2 ANQGSEA.

The V gene is TRBV7-6, the J gene TRBJ1-6; D not resolved. The CDR3 loop spans 15 amino acids. Trimming left V 1 base short and J 7 bases short, with 11 bases between. Germline values: CDR1 SGHVS, CDR2 FNYEAQ. The CDR3 coding sequence is TGTGCCAGCAGCTTAGAAGCGGTAGGAAATTCACCCCTCCACTTT. Amino acid sequence: CASSLEAVGNSPLHF.

This clonotype has ten or more counts. The V gene is TRBV5-4, the J gene TRBJ1-4; D remains ambiguous. V was trimmed by 4 bases and J by 10 bases, leaving 20 bases between them. Germline V CDR1 and CDR2: SGHNT, YYREEE (reference sequence). This CDR3 has 15 amino acids. CDR3 nucleotides: TGTGCCAGCAGCCGAAACGGGCTCACGGAAGGAAAACTGTTTTTT. The encoded protein is CASSRNGLTEGKLFF.

This chain joins TRBV11-3 and TRBJ2-7; 7 positions agree with TRBD1. The junction had 10 bases not matched to a gene; V was cut back by 5 bases and J by 6 bases. Germline V CDR1 and CDR2: SGHNT, YENEEA. This CDR3 has 14 residues. The CDR3 coding sequence is TGTGCCAGCAGCCCAACCGACAGGGTGTCCGAGCAGTACTTC. Protein sequence: CASSPTDRVSEQYF.

This clonotype was detected many times. The rearrangement links TRBV6-1 to TRBJ1-2; 8 bases are a match to TRBD1. The V gene's germline CDR1 is MNHNS and CDR2 SASEGT. The CDR3 consists of 15 residues. The ends lost 6 bases at V and 5 bases at J; junction bases unmatched: 11. CDR3 nucleotide sequence: TGTGCCAGCAGCTCCGGGACAGGAGCAGTTTATGGCTACACCTTC. Translated, it gives CASSSGTGAVYGYTF.

V is TRBV7-9 and J is TRBJ2-7; a weak D match, TRBD2 (6 bases). The V gene's germline CDR1 is SEHNR and CDR2 FQNEAQ (reference sequence). V lost 8 bases, J lost 1 base, and 15 bases lay in between. The CDR3 totals 14 residues. The CDR3, as DNA: TGTGCCAGCGGGAGGTACAAGGGGTCCTACGAGCAGTACTTC. It specifies CASGRYKGSYEQYF.

In regard to this clonotype: A read error may produce the germline difference seen at one junction end. The V gene is TRBV7-7, the J gene TRBJ2-1; 10 nucleotides match TRBD2. Germline V CDR1 and CDR2: SSHAT, FNYEAQ (reference sequence). The CDR3 extends over 19 amino acids. The CDR3 region has the DNA TGTGCTAGCAGCTTCCTCCCCACTAGCGGGGTACTCTCCTACAATGAGCAGTTCTTC. This encodes CASSFLPTSGVLSYNEQFF.

This clonotype has a handful of counts. This CDR3 is CASRGLSEKLFF. The DNA for the CDR3 is TGTGCCAGCAGGGGACTCAGTGAGAAACTGTTTTTT. This chain connects TRBV2 to TRBJ1-4, with D maybe TRBD1 (5 bases). CDR1 is SNHLY and CDR2 is FYNNEI in the germline V gene. V was clipped by 6 bases and J by 11 bases, with 13 bases between them. This CDR3 region has 12 residues.

CDR3 coding DNA: TGCGCCAGCAGCTTAGCCAAAACTAGCGGGAGCTACAATGAGCAGTTCTTC. Protein sequence: CASSLAKTSGSYNEQFF. V usage is TRBV5-1 and J usage is TRBJ2-1, with TRBD2 matching over 11 bases. The CDR3 sequence is 17 residues long. Looked up from germline, CDR1 is SGHRS and CDR2 is YFSETQ. The junction had 7 bases not matched to a gene; V was cut back by 2 bases and J by 3 bases.

This clonotype was observed at least ten times. The J gene is TRBJ1-4, the V gene TRBV20-1; D call uncertain. Germline loops: CDR1 DFQATT, CDR2 SNEGSKA (reference sequence). V shed 6 bases and J shed 8 bases, with 10 bases lying between them. The CDR3 is 11 amino acids. The CDR3 DNA reads TGCAGTGCCGATCAACGGGAAAAACTGTTTTTT. It yields the protein CSADQREKLFF.

This clonotype was detected only a few times. This chain connects TRBV3-1 to TRBJ2-1, with D maybe TRBD2 (6 bases). CDR1 is LGHDT, CDR2 YNNKEL, per germline (reference sequence). The length of the CDR3 is 15 residues. The ends were cut back, 5 bases at V and 0 bases at J, with 11 bases in the middle. The CDR3 DNA reads as TGTGCCAGCAGCATGATAGCGGACTCCTACAATGAGCAGTTCTTC. Protein product: CASSMIADSYNEQFF.

V and J are TRBV25-1 and TRBJ1-2; tentative D call: TRBD1 (5 bases). V lost 6 bases and J 2 bases, leaving 16 bases between the germline ends. Germline V gives CDR1 MGHDK, CDR2 SYGVNS. This CDR3 region has 15 residues. The chain's CDR3 is CASSSGALSNYGYTF. In nucleotides, the CDR3 is TGTGCCAGCAGCTCCGGGGCCCTCAGCAACTATGGCTACACCTTC.

The table lists this clonotype with many counts. CDR3 coding DNA: TGCAGCGCCGAGGGAGGAAGGGGCAGGGGAAATTACAATGAGCAGTTCTTC. Amino acids: CSAEGGRGRGNYNEQFF. The V and J genes are TRBV29-1 and TRBJ2-1; D tentatively fits TRBD1 or TRBD2 (6 bases each). Trimming removed 7 bases from V and 4 bases from J, with 26 bases in between. Germline V gene sequence: CDR1 SQVTM, CDR2 ANQGSEA. CDR3 length: 17 residues.